Listed below are T cell receptor beta chains from one sample, sequenced in a study of molecular identifiers for immune sequencing clone quantification. TCRdb re-analysed the PCR reads in MiXCR, keeping a single row per CDR3 protein. The sample carries just under 650,000 distinct CDR3 sequences, nearly 20% recorded once. Input material: naive CD8+ T cells from blood, with Jurkat cell RNA spiked in. The receptors come from a human donor in good health. Some libraries in this study had Jurkat cell RNA spiked in. The CDR3 runs from the conserved cysteine through the conserved F or W. D genes are given only for firm matches. Clone size, where shown, is once, few, many, or a class for clones that have expanded.

>TRBJ2-5|many|.|TRBV6-5
TGTGCCAGCAGTTACACCGGGACGAACCAAGAGACCCAGTACTTC
CASSYTGTNQETQYF
>TRBJ2-2|many|.|TRBV20-1
TGCAGTGCGACCGGGACGAACACCGGGGAGCTGTTTTTT
CSATGTNTGELFF
>TRBJ1-2|many|.|TRBV4-3
TGCGCCAGCAGCCAAGATCGGCAGGGGAGCTATGGCTACACCTTC
CASSQDRQGSYGYTF
>TRBJ2-5|.|.|TRBV7-7
TGTGCTAGCAGCTTAGGGTCCCGCGTGGGGGTCAATCAAGAGACCCAGTACTTC
CASSLGSRVGVNQETQYF
>TRBJ2-2|many|.|TRBV24-1
TGTGCCACCAGTGGAGGAACCGGGGAGCTGTTTTTT
CATSGGTGELFF
>TRBJ2-5|many|TRBD1|TRBV12-5
TGTGCTAGTGGTTTGGTATGGGACAGTTGTGACCAGTACTTC
CASGLVWDSCDQYF
>TRBJ2-2|many|TRBD2|TRBV4-3
TGCGCCAGCAGCCAAGATGAGCGGGAGGGGACCGGGGAGCTGTTTTTT
CASSQDEREGTGELFF
>TRBJ2-7|many|.|TRBV27
TGTGCCACATCCCTGGTGGACAACTCCTACGAGCAGTACTTC
CATSLVDNSYEQYF
>TRBJ2-7|many|.|TRBV3-1
TGTGCCAGCAGCCTCCCCGGGCACGAGCAGTACTTC
CASSLPGHEQYF
>TRBJ1-4|many|TRBD1|TRBV7-9
TGTGCCAGCAGCTTCCCACCCACAGGGGTAGATGAAAAACTGTTTTTT
CASSFPPTGVDEKLFF
>TRBJ2-3|many|TRBD2|TRBV7-9
TGTGCCAGCAGCTTAGCGTTACTAGCGGTTACAGATACGCAGTATTTT
CASSLALLAVTDTQYF
>TRBJ2-1|.|.|TRBV25-1
TGTGCCAGCAGTGGCGGGGTGCAGTTCTTC
CASSGGVQFF
>TRBJ1-2|.|.|TRBV12-3/TRBV12-4
TGTGCCAGCAGCCAGGACCTTTCTCATGGCTACACCTTC
CASSQDLSHGYTF
>TRBJ2-4|many|.|TRBV19
TGTGCCAGTAGTGAATATGTGATGGGGTTGGACATTCAGTACTTC
CASSEYVMGLDIQYF
>TRBJ1-1|.|TRBD1|TRBV4-1
TGCGCCAGCAGCCACCGCCAACAGGGGGCCCTCGAAGCTTTCTTT
CASSHRQQGALEAFF
>TRBJ2-7|many|.|TRBV6-5
TGTGCCAGCAGTCCGGAGGGAGTCTCCTACGAGCAGTACTTC
CASSPEGVSYEQYF
>TRBJ2-5|many|.|TRBV5-1
TGCGCCAGCAGCTTGGCCTGGGGGAGGAGAGAGACCCAGTACTTC
CASSLAWGRRETQYF
>TRBJ2-2|.|.|TRBV27
TGTGCCAGCAGCGGACCGGGGGCAGGCACCGGGGAGCTGTTTTTT
CASSGPGAGTGELFF
>TRBJ2-3|many|.|TRBV20-1
TGCAGTGCTAGAGAGGTTTTGGCAGGGAGCACAGATACGCAGTATTTT
CSAREVLAGSTDTQYF
>TRBJ2-2|many|TRBD1|TRBV4-1
TGCGCCAGCAGCTACCGGACAGGCGGTAGCACCGGGGAGCTGTTTTTT
CASSYRTGGSTGELFF
>TRBJ1-1|few|.|TRBV19
TGTGCCAGTAGTATCTCGGGATCCGCTGAAGCTTTCTTT
CASSISGSAEAFF
>TRBJ2-3|many|TRBD2|TRBV7-9
TGTGCCAGCAGCTTAGGTAGCGGGGGCCGCGCAGATACGCAGTATTTT
CASSLGSGGRADTQYF
>TRBJ1-1|.|.|TRBV7-2
TGTGCCAGCAGCTTAGTCCTTGGAGGGGGCACTGAAGCTTTCTTT
CASSLVLGGGTEAFF
>TRBJ1-1|.|.|TRBV7-9
TGTGCCAGCAGCTTAGTCGACATGGGGGGGACTGAAGCTTTCTTT
CASSLVDMGGTEAFF
>TRBJ1-1|few|TRBD1|TRBV29-1
TGCAGCGCCTACAGGGGCGGGAGCACTGAAGCTTTCTTT
CSAYRGGSTEAFF
>TRBJ2-1|many|TRBD1|TRBV29-1
TGCAGCGTTATTGGGACAGGAGGCGGTTGGGGTGAGCAGTTCTTC
CSVIGTGGGWGEQFF
>TRBJ1-3|many|.|TRBV12-3/TRBV12-4
TGTGCCAGCAGTTTAGGGGGACACCTCTCTGGAAACACCATGTATTTT
CASSLGGHLSGNTMYF
>TRBJ1-1|few|.|TRBV6-6
TGTGCCAGTCCATCCTCCGTGCTACCACCTGGGAACACTGAAGCTTTCTTT
CASPSSVLPPGNTEAFF
>TRBJ2-3|many|TRBD1|TRBV30
TGTGCCTGGGAAAGCTCGGGACAGATAACAGATACGCAGTATTTT
CAWESSGQITDTQYF
>TRBJ1-2|many|.|TRBV29-1
TGCAGCGTTCATGTGGGGGGCGCGAACTATGGCTACACCTTC
CSVHVGGANYGYTF
>TRBJ2-1|few|.|TRBV12-5
TGTGCTAGTGGCTATAGCGGATCCTACAATGAGCAGTTCTTC
CASGYSGSYNEQFF
>TRBJ2-3|many|TRBD2|TRBV5-5
TGTGCCAGCAGGACCGGAATAGCGGGAGTGAACTTCGCAGATACGCAGTATTTT
CASRTGIAGVNFADTQYF
>TRBJ2-2|many|.|TRBV7-3
TGTGCCAGCAGCTTAGAAGGACCCACCGGGGAGCTGTTTTTT
CASSLEGPTGELFF
>TRBJ2-7|many|.|TRBV28
TGTGCCAGCACTCTAGTCCCTACGGAGGAGCAGTACTTC
CASTLVPTEEQYF
>TRBJ2-4|many|.|TRBV19
TGTGCCAGTAGTATTGTGGGGGCCCCTGCCAAAAACATTCAGTACTTC
CASSIVGAPAKNIQYF
>TRBJ2-7|.|TRBD1|TRBV6-5
TGTGCCAGCAGTCCCGACCCGGGACAGATAACCTACGAGCAGTACTTC
CASSPDPGQITYEQYF
>TRBJ2-3|.|TRBD1|TRBV19
TGTGCCAGTAGTGAACAGCACAGGGGGCCAGATACGCAGTATTTT
CASSEQHRGPDTQYF
>TRBJ2-5|many|.|TRBV25-1
TGTGCCAGCAGTGAACAAGAGACCCAGTACTTC
CASSEQETQYF
>TRBJ2-3|.|TRBD1|TRBV19
TGTGCCAGTAGCGACAGGGTTTGGACAGATACGCGGTATTTT
CASSDRVWTDTRYF
>TRBJ2-7|.|TRBD2|TRBV6-2/TRBV6-3
TGTGCCATCTCCGGCGGGAGCTCCTACGAGCAGTACTTC
CAISGGSSYEQYF
>TRBJ2-5|many|.|TRBV5-1
TGCGCCAGCAGCTTGTGGGGCTCCGGGAACCAAGAGACCCAGTACTTC
CASSLWGSGNQETQYF
>TRBJ2-6|many|.|TRBV6-5
TGTGCCAGCAGTTACTCGACGACAGCATACTCTGGGGCCAACGTCCTGACTTTC
CASSYSTTAYSGANVLTF
>TRBJ2-2|.|TRBD2|TRBV20-1
TGCAGTGCTAGAGACCTAGCCGAGACTAGCGGGAACACCGGGGAGCTGTTTTTT
CSARDLAETSGNTGELFF
>TRBJ1-4|many|.|TRBV7-8
TGTGCCAGCAGCTATCCGCCCATAGGGCAACTGTTTTTT
CASSYPPIGQLFF
>TRBJ2-3|.|.|TRBV11-2
TGTGCCAGCAACTCATACTACGGAGATACGCAGTATTTT
CASNSYYGDTQYF
>TRBJ2-3|many|.|TRBV30
TGTGCCTGGAGTGTAGGCCAGTCCACAGATACGCAGTATTTT
CAWSVGQSTDTQYF
>TRBJ1-1|many|.|TRBV28
TGTGCCAGCAGTTGGAGGGGTCAAACTGAAGCTTTCTTT
CASSWRGQTEAFF
>TRBJ2-1|many|TRBD2|TRBV14
TGTGCCAGCAGCCAAGATTTTTCGTCACTAGCGGGAGTTGGTGAGCAGTTCTTC
CASSQDFSSLAGVGEQFF
>TRBJ2-3|many|TRBD2|TRBV6-2/TRBV6-3
TGTGCCAGCAGTACTGGACTAGCGGGAGGATCCCGCACAGATACGCAGTATTTT
CASSTGLAGGSRTDTQYF
>TRBJ2-2|few|TRBD1|TRBV6-2/TRBV6-3
TGTGCCAGCAGTTACATCGCAGGGGGCACCGGGGAGCTGTTTTTT
CASSYIAGGTGELFF
>TRBJ2-5|many|TRBD2|TRBV29-1
TGCAGCGTTGAAATTGGGACTAGAGAAGAGACCCAGTACTTC
CSVEIGTREETQYF
>TRBJ2-1|few|.|TRBV2
TGTGCCAGCACCCGTACAGGGGAGGGCTCCTACAATGAGCAATTCTTC
CASTRTGEGSYNEQFF
>TRBJ2-7|.|.|TRBV3-1
TGTGCCAGCAGCCAAGATAGTGCAACCTACGAGCAGTACTTC
CASSQDSATYEQYF
>TRBJ2-7|many|TRBD1|TRBV7-9
TGTGCCAGCAGCTTAGGTCCGGGACAGGGTTTCTACGAGCAGTACTTC
CASSLGPGQGFYEQYF
>TRBJ1-1|.|.|TRBV11-2
TGTGCCAGCAGCTTAGTTTCGGTTCTGGGGAACACTGAAGCTTTCTTT
CASSLVSVLGNTEAFF
>TRBJ2-5|many|.|TRBV21-1
TGTGCCAGCTTCCGGGGCTTCGACTTGGCCATCCAAGAGACCCAGTACTTC
CASFRGFDLAIQETQYF
>TRBJ2-1|.|.|TRBV30
TGTGCCGCAAGTGAGGTCAATGAGCAGTTCTTC
CAASEVNEQFF
>TRBJ2-2|.|.|TRBV19
TGTGCCAGTACGGAATCGAACACCGGGGAGCTGTTTTTT
CASTESNTGELFF
>TRBJ2-5|few|.|TRBV30
TGTGCCTGGGATATGGACGGAGGGGAGACCCAGTACTTC
CAWDMDGGETQYF